These 3 T cell receptor beta chains were sequenced from one sample in a study of T cells in Graves' hyperthyroidism and ophthalmopathy. RNA transcripts gave rise to amplified TCR beta CDR3 regions. Using the HTBI primer set, a first-round RT-PCR was run on the TCR CDR3. TCRdb re-derived calls from the multiplex PCR reads in MiXCR, one entry per CDR3 protein. The repertoire holds fewer than 650,000 distinct CDR3 sequences, with about 45% as singletons. Source material: peripheral blood or thyroid tissue (not recorded which). The source is an adult woman with Graves' disease, either hyperthyroidism or ophthalmopathy (not recorded which).

With regard to this clonotype: The germline gene is not matched at one end of the junction; a read error may be the cause. J is TRBJ1-4 and V is TRBV7-9; a weak D match, TRBD1 (6 bases). This CDR3 spans 16 amino acids. In germline, CDR1 is SEHNR, CDR2 FQNEAQ (reference sequence). CDR3: CASSGTTLRANEKLFF. CDR3 DNA: TGCGCCAGCAGCGGGACAACTTTACGGGCTAATGAAAAACTGTTTTTT. The variable domain in full, completed from reference TRBV7-9 and TRBJ1-4, reads DTGVSQNPRHKITKRGQNVTFRCDPISEHNRLYWYRQTLGQGPEFLTYFQNEAQLEKSRLLSDRFSAERPKGSFSTLEIQRTEQGDSAMYLCASSGTTLRANEKLFFGSGTQLSVL.

V gene TRBV7-9 combines with J gene TRBJ1-2, with D hard to call. The V end was cut by 1 base, the J end by 13 bases, with 13 bases between. The CDR3 runs 12 residues. CDR1 and CDR2 (germline): SEHNR, FQNEAQ (reference sequence). The CDR3 DNA follows: TGTGCCAGCAGCTTAGTTTTCCCCCACCCCACCTTC. It yields the protein CASSLVFPHPTF.

V gene TRBV29-1 combines with J gene TRBJ1-1; TRBD1 agrees at 7 bases. The CDR3 covers 13 residues. V was clipped by 8 bases and J by 1 base; unmatched bases: 7. The V gene's germline CDR1 is SQVTM and CDR2 ANQGSEA. The CDR3 DNA sequence: TGCAGCTTTTGGGACAGAGAGAACACTGAAGCTTTCTTT. Its translation: CSFWDRENTEAFF.